This TCR beta chain was recovered during a study of T cells in Graves' hyperthyroidism and ophthalmopathy. Germline values: CDR1 DFQATT, CDR2 SNEGSKA (reference sequence). This CDR3 has 12 amino acids. Trimming pared 0 bases from V and 10 bases from J, leaving 7 bases between. As regards this clonotype: Its specificity is not known.

Under 3 months was the duration of disease in ophthalmopathy patients, who also had a Clinical Activity Score of at least 3 and a NOSPECS grade of at least 4. The diagnoses drew upon clinical symptoms, serum thyroxine and TRAb, thyroid ultrasound and orbital computed tomography. RNA transcripts were the template for amplifying TCR beta CDR3 regions. TCR CDR3 underwent first-round RT-PCR with the HTBI primer set. TCRdb fed the multiplex PCR reads into MiXCR, producing one record per CDR3 protein. The table shows about 640,000 distinct CDR3 sequences, with less than 25% occurring only once. Study-level results: The majority of expanded thyroid clonotypes above 0.001 also appeared in blood.

Sequenced sample: blood. This chain connects TRBV20-1 to TRBJ1-6; D is uncertain. This TCR was recovered from a man younger than 45 with Graves' ophthalmopathy. The CDR3 loop is CSAREIGSPLHF. CDR3 DNA sequence: TGCAGTGCTAGAGAGATTGGATCACCCCTCCACTTT.